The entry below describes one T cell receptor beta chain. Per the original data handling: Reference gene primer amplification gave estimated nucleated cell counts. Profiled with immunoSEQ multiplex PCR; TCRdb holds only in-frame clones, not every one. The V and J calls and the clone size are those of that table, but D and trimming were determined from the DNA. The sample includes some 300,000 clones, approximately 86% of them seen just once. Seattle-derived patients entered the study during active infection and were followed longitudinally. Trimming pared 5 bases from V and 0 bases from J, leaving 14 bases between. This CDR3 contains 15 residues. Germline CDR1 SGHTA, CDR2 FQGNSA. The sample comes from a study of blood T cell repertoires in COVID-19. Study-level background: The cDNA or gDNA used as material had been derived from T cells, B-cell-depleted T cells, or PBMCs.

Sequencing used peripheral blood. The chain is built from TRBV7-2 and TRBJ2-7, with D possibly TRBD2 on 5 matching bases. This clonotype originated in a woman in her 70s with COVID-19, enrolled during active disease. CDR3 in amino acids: CASSVARATSYEQYF. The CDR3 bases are TGTGCCAGCAGCGTCGCGAGGGCCACCTCCTACGAGCAGTACTTC.